This T cell receptor beta chain was sequenced in a study of blood T cells in healthy people across ages. Study observations and caveats: A conclusive naive versus antigen-experienced comparison was prevented by the unsorted PBMCs.

The CDR3 loop spans 12 amino acids. The germline V gene encodes CDR1 DFQATT and CDR2 SNEGSKA (reference sequence). The V gene end was trimmed by 5 bases and the J gene end by 13 bases; junction bases not matched to a gene: 12. Combining a sample-barcoded 5' primer with a J-beta primer mix, a second PCR ran for about 6 to 12 cycles. Each cDNA molecule received a tag from a template-switch adaptor that had 12 random nucleotides. From the 5' RACE reads, TCRdb called clonotypes with MiXCR, one entry per CDR3 protein. This table has approximately 600,000 distinct CDR3 sequences, around 54% appearing once. On this clonotype: Antigen: not known.

Sequencing input: blood. This TCR derives from a man aged 60 to 75 in good health. The rearrangement uses TRBV20-1 and TRBJ1-2; 8 bases fit TRBD1. The CDR3, as DNA: TGCAGTGCTTCGGAGGACAGGGCGCCGTTCACCTTC. This sequence encodes CSASEDRAPFTF.